These 30 T cell receptor beta chains originate from one sample sequenced in a study of T cell responses to AZD1222 COVID-19 vaccine. Sequenced by immunoSEQ multiplex PCR; TCRdb stores in-frame clones only, minus some. The table shows just over 80,000 clones, with just under 90% occurring only once. This specimen was peripheral blood, taken on day 0 of AZD1222 vaccination. These receptors were obtained from an adult in good health.

The CDR3 is CASSPARGWTNEKLFF. The CDR3 DNA reads as TGTGCCAGCAGCCCAGCCAGGGGTTGGACTAATGAAAAACTGTTTTTT. The chain recombines TRBV11-3 with TRBJ1-4, with D possibly being TRBD1 (6 bases). V dropped 5 bases and J dropped 2 bases, with 15 bases sitting between them. The CDR3 covers 16 residues. Germline-derived CDR1 and CDR2 are SGHNT and YENEEA.

The chain has TRBV14 and TRBJ2-7; D is possibly TRBD1 (5 bases). This CDR3 is 15 amino acids long. V lost 2 bases and J lost 2, with 13 bases in between. In germline, CDR1 is SGHDN, CDR2 FVKESK. The DNA of the CDR3 is TGTGCCAGCAGCCAAAGGGGCCCCCCAGCCTACGAGCAGTACTTC. Amino acids: CASSQRGPPAYEQYF. The full variable domain, with the rest looked up from reference TRBV14 and TRBJ2-7, is EAGVTQFPSHSVIEKGQTVTLRCDPISGHDNLYWYRRVMGKEIKFLLHFVKESKQDESGMPNNRFLAERTGGTYSTLKVQPAELEDSGVYFCASSQRGPPAYEQYFGPGTRLTVT.

The chain carries TRBV7-9 and TRBJ2-7; D gene ambiguous. V lost 5 bases and J lost 0, with 11 bases in between. The CDR3 covers 14 residues. Germline V gene lookup returns CDR1 SEHNR and CDR2 FQNEAQ (reference sequence). The CDR3 region is CASSPLQGSYEQYF. CDR3 DNA: TGTGCCAGCAGCCCCCTCCAAGGCTCCTACGAGCAGTACTTC.

The rearrangement joins TRBV28 to TRBJ2-6; D unresolved. The CDR3 consists of 15 residues. Germline V gene lookup returns CDR1 MDHEN and CDR2 SYDVKM. The ends were cut back, 6 bases at V and 2 bases at J, with 11 bases in the middle. CDR3 in amino acids: CASSSLRTGANVLTF. The CDR3 DNA follows: TGTGCCAGCAGCTCCCTCAGGACTGGGGCCAACGTCCTGACTTTC.

The chain uses TRBV6-5 and TRBJ2-7; D remains ambiguous. Trimming removed 6 bases from V and 6 bases from J, with 18 bases in between. This CDR3 spans 14 amino acids. In germline, CDR1 is MNHEY, CDR2 SVGAGI. The CDR3 nucleotides are TGTGCCAGCAGCCCCAGATACAGAAAGAGCGAGCAGTACTTC. It yields the protein CASSPRYRKSEQYF.

The gene calls are TRBV5-8 and TRBJ2-7; tentatively, D is TRBD1 (7 bases). CDR3 length equals 15 residues. V lost 4 bases, J lost 2 bases, and 16 bases lay in between. Germline values: CDR1 SGHTS, CDR2 YDEGEE. DNA for the CDR3: TGTGCCAGCAGCGCGGCGGGACAGAGCCCCTACGAGCAGTACTTC. It is translated as CASSAAGQSPYEQYF.

The chain employs TRBV7-2 and TRBJ1-4; D perhaps matches TRBD1 (5 bases). Between the trimmed V and J ends, which lost 4 bases and 0 bases, there was a span of 21 bases. The germline CDR1 and CDR2 sequences are SGHTA and FQGNSA. There are 19 residues in the CDR3. This CDR3 reads CASSSQVPGRSATNEKLFF. CDR3 nucleotide sequence: TGTGCCAGCAGCTCCCAAGTCCCGGGACGATCAGCAACTAATGAAAAACTGTTTTTT.

The gene calls are TRBV3-1 (or the pseudogene TRBV3-2) and TRBJ2-1; D is unresolved. The germline V gene has CDR1 LGHDT and CDR2 YNNKEL (reference sequence). V was pared by 5 bases and J by 5 bases, with 10 bases between. The CDR3 loop spans 13 amino acids. DNA for the CDR3: TGTGCCAGCAGCGGCGGCAGCCACAATGAGCAGTTCTTC. This gives the protein CASSGGSHNEQFF.

V gene TRBV7-3 combines with J gene TRBJ2-3, with D possibly TRBD1 on 5 matching bases. V gave up 3 bases and J gave up 0 bases, with 10 bases separating them. This CDR3 is 15 amino acids long. Germline V CDR1 and CDR2: SGHTA, FQGTGA. The CDR3 protein is CASSLTVTSTDTQYF. CDR3 in DNA: TGTGCCAGCAGCTTGACAGTTACTAGCACAGATACGCAGTATTTT.

J is TRBJ2-1 and V is TRBV24-1; D assignment may be TRBD1 or TRBD2 (5 bases each). Trimming cost V 5 bases and J 3 bases, with 16 bases left between them. CDR3 length: 16 amino acids. Germline V gene data show CDR1 as KGHDR and CDR2 as SFDVKD. CDR3 DNA: TGTGCCACCAGTGTTTCGGGGACGGTCGACTACAATGAGCAGTTCTTC. Protein sequence: CATSVSGTVDYNEQFF.

The chain recombines TRBV19 with TRBJ1-1; D unclear. In germline, CDR1 is LNHDA, CDR2 SQIVND (reference sequence). V shed 4 bases and J shed 2 bases, with 8 bases lying between them. The CDR3 is 13 residues long. CDR3 loop: CASSSLTNTEAFF. In nucleotides, the CDR3 is TGTGCCAGTAGTAGTCTAACCAACACTGAAGCTTTCTTT.

This clone was seen a single time. J is TRBJ2-3 and V is TRBV6-5; 13 bases match TRBD2. Trimming cost V 6 bases and J 3 bases; bases outside gene matches: 3. CDR1 is MNHEY and CDR2 is SVGAGI in the germline V gene. CDR3 length equals 15 residues. Written as DNA, the CDR3 is TGTGCCAGCAGGCTGGGACTAGCGGGGACAGATACGCAGTATTTT. Protein product: CASRLGLAGTDTQYF.

This chain connects TRBV7-8 to TRBJ1-5; D uncertain. The CDR3 is made up of 13 amino acids. V was shortened by 3 bases and J by 2 bases, with 5 bases between the two germline ends. Per germline, CDR1 SGHVS and CDR2 FQNEAQ. CDR3 nucleotides: TGTGCCAGCAGCTTGTCCCGCAATCAGCCCCAGCATTTT. Its translation: CASSLSRNQPQHF.

The chain recombines TRBV2 with TRBJ2-1, with D possibly TRBD1 on 5 matching bases. Germline lookup yields CDR1 SNHLY and CDR2 FYNNEI. Trimming pared 8 bases from V and 6 bases from J, leaving 14 bases between. This CDR3 has 13 amino acids. The CDR3 sequence is CASLGDPSNEQFF. The CDR3 DNA sequence: TGTGCCAGCCTAGGGGATCCCTCCAATGAGCAGTTCTTC.

The rearrangement links TRBV5-4 to TRBJ1-4; unclear D gene. CDR3 length: 14 amino acids. The V gene's germline CDR1 is SGHNT and CDR2 YYREEE (reference sequence). Trimming left V 1 base short and J 8 bases short, with 12 bases between. CDR3 bases: TGTGCCAGCAGCTTGTCACCAGGAGGCGAAAAACTGTTTTTT. It yields the protein CASSLSPGGEKLFF.

This rearrangement joins TRBV5-4 to TRBJ1-1, with unresolved D. The CDR3 consists of 13 residues. Germline lookup yields CDR1 SGHNT and CDR2 YYREEE (reference sequence). V lost 10 bases and J lost 1, with 14 bases in between. The CDR3 loop reads CAGWALGNTEAFF. The CDR3 DNA reads as TGTGCCGGGTGGGCCCTCGGGAACACTGAAGCTTTCTTT.

The chain couples TRBV30 to TRBJ1-2; 7 bases are a match to TRBD1. Germline CDR1 and CDR2: GTSNPN and SVGIG (reference sequence). This CDR3 is 16 amino acids long. The V segment lost 2 bases and the J segment 0 bases; nucleotides outside the gene matches: 9. CDR3: CAWSPQQGTTNYGYTF. DNA of the CDR3: TGTGCCTGGAGTCCTCAACAGGGGACGACTAACTATGGCTACACCTTC.

The gene calls are TRBV23-1 and TRBJ1-5; TRBD1 might be the D (5 bases). TRBV23-1 belongs to the ORF category, with a function that is uncertain. V gave up 4 bases and J gave up 0 bases, with 16 bases separating them. There are 17 residues in the CDR3. CDR3 bases: TGCGCCAGCAGTCCCTCGGGGATGGGGGTTAGCAATCAGCCCCAGCATTTT. Its translation is CASSPSGMGVSNQPQHF.

The rearrangement links TRBV27 to TRBJ1-4; D might be TRBD1 (5 bases). Per germline, CDR1 MNHEY and CDR2 SMNVEV (reference sequence). The V end lost 0 bases, the J end lost 5 bases, and 10 bases lay between the germline ends. The CDR3 consists of 15 residues. The CDR3 protein is CASSLSIGGNEKLFF. The DNA of the CDR3 is TGTGCCAGCAGTTTATCGATCGGGGGAAATGAAAAACTGTTTTTT.

The chain is built from TRBV9 and TRBJ1-1; D gene ambiguous. V was cut by 4 bases and J by 3 bases, with 13 bases left in between. The CDR3 is 14 residues long. CDR1 SGDLS and CDR2 YYNGEE come from the germline V gene. The DNA of the CDR3 is TGTGCCAGCAGCTCATTCCCAACGGACACTGAAGCTTTCTTT. Translated, it gives CASSSFPTDTEAFF.

The V gene is TRBV30, the J gene TRBJ2-1; 9 nucleotides line up with TRBD2. CDR3 size: 14 residues. Germline CDR1 reads GTSNPN; CDR2 reads SVGIG (reference sequence). The ends lost 7 bases at V and 5 bases at J; junction bases unmatched: 9. CDR3 DNA sequence: TGTGCCTTGGGGAGCGGGGGGAGGAACAATGAGCAGTTCTTC. It encodes CALGSGGRNNEQFF.

The chain recombines TRBV4-2 with TRBJ1-1; no firm D call. V was clipped by 2 bases and J by 3 bases, with 13 bases between them. Germline CDR1 reads LGHNA; CDR2 reads YNFKEQ. The CDR3 runs 15 residues. CDR3 bases: TGTGCCAGCAGCCAACCTCCGGGAATGGACACTGAAGCTTTCTTT. This codes for CASSQPPGMDTEAFF.

The chain uses TRBV6-4 and TRBJ1-2; maybe TRBD1 (6 bases). Germline V gives CDR1 MRHNA, CDR2 SNTAGT. This CDR3 is built from 14 residues. The germline V and J ends were trimmed by 5 bases and 6 bases, with 16 bases remaining between them. Here the CDR3 reads CASSSTGTSDGYTF. The CDR3 DNA follows: TGTGCCAGCAGTTCCACAGGGACCTCCGATGGCTACACCTTC.

The genes are TRBV18 and TRBJ1-2; 7 bases are shared with TRBD1. In germline, CDR1 is KGHSH, CDR2 LQKENI. This CDR3 comprises 16 residues. V lost 3 bases to trimming and J lost 4 bases; unmatched junction nucleotides: 11. The CDR3 reads CASSPPGEGTAYGYTF. CDR3 sequence (DNA): TGTGCCAGCTCACCGCCGGGCGAAGGGACAGCCTATGGCTACACCTTC. Looking up the rest from reference TRBV18 and TRBJ1-2 gives the full variable domain: NAGVMQNPRHLVRRRGQEARLRCSPMKGHSHVYWYRQLPEEGLKFMVYLQKENIIDESGMPKERFSAEFPKEGPSILRIQQVVRGDSAAYFCASSPPGEGTAYGYTFGSGTRLTVV.

The rearrangement uses TRBV15 and TRBJ2-7; 8 bases are a match to TRBD2. The CDR3 loop spans 14 amino acids. V shed 4 bases and J 0 bases; nucleotides not matched to a gene: 2. Germline lookup yields CDR1 LNHNV and CDR2 YYDKDF (reference sequence). The CDR3 protein is CATSIGTSSYEQYF. The CDR3, as DNA: TGTGCCACCAGCATCGGGACTAGCTCCTACGAGCAGTACTTC.

The rearrangement links TRBV3-1 (or the pseudogene TRBV3-2) to TRBJ1-4; 9 bases fit TRBD1. Germline lookup yields CDR1 LGHDT and CDR2 YNNKEL (reference sequence). The CDR3 is made up of 18 amino acids. The ends lost 3 bases at V and 3 bases at J; junction bases unmatched: 11. The CDR3 nucleotides are TGTGCCAGCAGCCACTCAGACAGGGGGGCAAGAGCTAATGAAAAACTGTTTTTT. Its translation is CASSHSDRGARANEKLFF.

This clone was observed a single time. The chain employs TRBV3-1 (or the pseudogene TRBV3-2) and TRBJ1-3; unclear D gene. Trimming took off 1 base at V and 2 bases at J, with 6 bases between the two ends. There are 14 residues in the CDR3. Per the germline V gene, CDR1 is LGHDT and CDR2 is YNNKEL (reference sequence). CDR3 protein: CASSQVGAGNTIYF. CDR3 nucleotide sequence: TGTGCCAGCAGCCAAGTCGGGGCTGGAAACACCATATATTTT.

The J gene is TRBJ1-2, the V gene TRBV3-1 (or the pseudogene TRBV3-2), with 7 bases lining up with TRBD1. J gave up 4 bases and V 4 bases, and 15 bases lay outside the gene matches. Germline CDR1 LGHDT, CDR2 YNNKEL (reference sequence). The CDR3 contains 17 residues. As DNA, the CDR3 is TGTGCCAGCAGCCTAAAATCCGGGACAGCCTTTTCCTATGGCTACACCTTC. This gives the protein CASSLKSGTAFSYGYTF.

The genes are TRBV15 and TRBJ1-4, with unresolved D. V was pared by 3 bases and J by 0 bases, with 11 bases between. CDR1 and CDR2 from the germline V gene are LNHNV and YYDKDF (reference sequence). This CDR3 is built from 16 residues. The CDR3 bases are TGTGCCACCAGCAGGGCTGATGTTCCAACTAATGAAAAACTGTTTTTT. This gives the protein CATSRADVPTNEKLFF.

The chain recombines TRBV30 with TRBJ1-2; D is possibly TRBD1 (5 bases). Per germline, CDR1 GTSNPN and CDR2 SVGIG (reference sequence). The V and J ends lost 2 bases and 2 bases respectively, with 15 bases between them. This CDR3 has 15 residues. CDR3 in DNA: TGTGCCTGGAGTCACTCCCCAGGGATCAACTATGGCTACACCTTC. This gives the protein CAWSHSPGINYGYTF. Full variable domain (rest looked up from reference TRBV30 and TRBJ1-2): SQTIHQWPATLVQPVGSPLSLECTVEGTSNPNLYWYRQAAGRGLQLLFYSVGIGQISSEVPQNLSASRPQDRQFILSSKKLLLSDSGFYLCAWSHSPGINYGYTFGSGTRLTVV.